The next 31 T cell receptor beta chains were all read from a single sample in a study of blood T cell repertoires in COVID-19. Method: immunoSEQ multiplex PCR; TCRdb's copy keeps in-frame clones and lacks some. The data contain fewer than 120,000 clones, roughly four fifths of them seen just once; the ten biggest clones take up 15% to 20%. The sample was peripheral blood. Source of these receptors: a woman aged 60-75 years with acute or convalescent COVID-19.

The chain joins TRBV5-1 to TRBJ2-6; D uncertain. Deletions cut 3 bases from V and 0 bases from J, with 10 bases between. This CDR3 comprises 16 residues. Germline CDR1 and CDR2: SGHRS and YFSETQ. The CDR3 DNA reads TGCGCCAGCAGCTCCTCAGTGGTCTCTGGGGCCAACGTCCTGACTTTC. Amino acids: CASSSSVVSGANVLTF.

CDR3 region: CATIEPGQPYEQYF. In DNA form, the CDR3 reads TGTGCCACCATTGAACCGGGACAGCCCTACGAGCAGTACTTC. J is TRBJ2-7 and V is TRBV24-1; 7 bases line up with TRBD1. Trimming at V came to 8 bases and at J to 2 bases, leaving 8 bases not matched to a gene. The CDR3 totals 14 residues. CDR1 and CDR2 from the germline V gene are KGHDR and SFDVKD.

CDR3 DNA: TGTGCCAGCTCACCAGCTACTAGCGTCTCCTACGAGCAGTACTTC. This sequence encodes CASSPATSVSYEQYF. V gene TRBV18 combines with J gene TRBJ2-7; TRBD2 aligns across 7 bases. Looked up from germline, CDR1 is KGHSH and CDR2 is LQKENI. With 2 bases clipped from V and 0 bases from J, the junction kept 4 bases outside the gene matches. This CDR3 is built from 15 residues. Variable domain in full (rest from reference TRBV18 and TRBJ2-7): NAGVMQNPRHLVRRRGQEARLRCSPMKGHSHVYWYRQLPEEGLKFMVYLQKENIIDESGMPKERFSAEFPKEGPSILRIQQVVRGDSAAYFCASSPATSVSYEQYFGPGTRLTVT.

The chain uses TRBV6-5 and TRBJ1-3; 9 bases map to TRBD1. Trimming cost V 7 bases and J 8 bases; bases outside gene matches: 9. CDR3 length: 14 residues. CDR1 is MNHEY, CDR2 SVGAGI, per germline. CDR3 sequence reads: CASTPGQGLDTIYF. The DNA of the CDR3 is TGTGCCAGCACACCGGGACAGGGATTGGACACCATATATTTT.

The chain uses TRBV27 and TRBJ2-1; TRBD2 agrees at 11 bases. CDR1 MNHEY and CDR2 SMNVEV come from the germline V gene (reference sequence). V shed 2 bases and J 4 bases; nucleotides not matched to a gene: 1. This CDR3 is built from 15 residues. The CDR3 coding sequence is TGTGCCAGCAGTTTAGTAGCGGGGGGGTACAATGAGCAGTTCTTC. Its protein product is CASSLVAGGYNEQFF.

The rearrangement uses TRBV19 and TRBJ1-6, with TRBD1 matching over 7 bases. V was clipped by 4 bases and J by 7 bases; unmatched bases: 4. This CDR3 contains 14 residues. CDR1 is LNHDA and CDR2 is SQIVND in the germline V gene (reference sequence). The DNA for the CDR3 is TGTGCCAGTAGTAACCGGGACAGAAATTCACCCCTCCACTTT. Amino acids: CASSNRDRNSPLHF.

V and J are TRBV19 and TRBJ1-1; 8 positions agree with TRBD1. Losses at the gene ends were 1 base for V and 3 bases for J; bases not matched to a gene: 7. There are 16 residues in the CDR3. Germline lookup yields CDR1 LNHDA and CDR2 SQIVND (reference sequence). Here the CDR3 reads CASSIARGPPYTEAFF. DNA of the CDR3: TGTGCCAGTAGTATAGCCAGGGGGCCCCCGTACACTGAAGCTTTCTTT. The full variable domain, in which reference TRBV19 and TRBJ1-1 provide the parts outside the CDR3, is DGGITQSPKYLFRKEGQNVTLSCEQNLNHDAMYWYRQDPGQGLRLIYYSQIVNDFQKGDIAEGYSVSREKKESFPLTVTSAQKNPTAFYLCASSIARGPPYTEAFFGQGTRLTVV.

The genes are TRBV6-2 or TRBV6-3 and TRBJ2-1; D might be TRBD2 (5 bases). Germline V gene lookup returns CDR1 MNHEY and CDR2 SVGEGT. The CDR3 is 17 residues long. Trimming cost V 5 bases and J 4 bases, with 21 bases left between them. The CDR3, as DNA: TGTGCCAGCAGTGGTGCTGACCCGAGGGTCGTTTACAATGAGCAGTTCTTC. Its protein is CASSGADPRVVYNEQFF.

This clone was recorded many times. This chain joins TRBV5-1 and TRBJ1-5; unclear D gene. Between the trimmed V and J ends, which lost 0 bases and 4 bases, there was a span of 5 bases. Germline V CDR1 and CDR2: SGHRS, YFSETQ. CDR3 length equals 13 residues. The CDR3 here is CASSLAENQPQHF. DNA for the CDR3: TGCGCCAGCAGCTTGGCGGAGAATCAGCCCCAGCATTTT.

The rearrangement links TRBV24-1 to TRBJ1-6; 11 bases are a match to TRBD1. The CDR3 totals 15 residues. V gave up 4 bases and J gave up 9 bases; unmatched junction bases: 4. Germline CDR1 and CDR2: KGHDR and SFDVKD. CDR3 residues: CATSDLGQGASPLHF. CDR3 nucleotides: TGTGCCACCAGTGACCTCGGACAGGGGGCTTCACCCCTCCACTTT.

The genes are TRBV28 and TRBJ1-4; no clear D gene. V dropped 11 bases and J dropped 7 bases, with 14 bases sitting between them. Germline values: CDR1 MDHEN, CDR2 SYDVKM. The CDR3 contains 12 residues. The CDR3 region is CAVHRRSEKLFF. The CDR3 bases are TGTGCCGTTCACCGACGGAGTGAAAAACTGTTTTTT.

This clone was seen a handful of times. J is TRBJ2-1 and V is TRBV15; 11 positions match TRBD2. The CDR3 spans 16 residues. J was trimmed by 8 bases and V by 0 bases; bases with no gene match: 6. Germline-derived CDR1 and CDR2 are LNHNV and YYDKDF (reference sequence). CDR3 amino acids: CATSRDLAGGFDEQFF. DNA of the CDR3: TGTGCCACCAGCAGAGACCTAGCGGGGGGCTTTGATGAGCAGTTCTTC.

The CDR3 sequence: CASSVQGTGGETQYF. The CDR3 DNA is TGTGCCAGCAGCGTACAGGGGACAGGGGGGGAGACCCAGTACTTC. The chain recombines TRBV9 with TRBJ2-5, with 11 bases identical to TRBD1. Per the germline V gene, CDR1 is SGDLS and CDR2 is YYNGEE. The CDR3 totals 15 residues. V lost 1 base to trimming and J lost 5 bases; unmatched junction nucleotides: 4.

V and J are TRBV4-3 and TRBJ1-2; D is perhaps TRBD1 (5 bases). Germline CDR1 and CDR2: LGHNA and YSLEER. V was pared by 4 bases and J by 8 bases, with 20 bases between. This CDR3 comprises 15 residues. CDR3 nucleotides: TGCGCCAGCAGCCCTTCAAATAGGGGCGTGCGCGGCTACACCTTC. This translates into CASSPSNRGVRGYTF.

This chain's CDR3 is CASQRGQDNSPLHF. In DNA, the CDR3 is TGCGCCAGCCAAAGGGGACAGGATAATTCACCCCTCCACTTT. The chain carries TRBV5-1 and TRBJ1-6, with 8 bases that match TRBD1. Trimming took 7 bases from V and 5 from J; bases not matched to a gene: 5. Per germline, CDR1 SGHRS and CDR2 YFSETQ. This CDR3 comprises 14 residues.

This chain uses TRBV12-5 with TRBJ2-5, with D tentatively TRBD1 (5 bases). Trimming removed 2 bases from V and 2 bases from J, with 15 bases in between. Germline V CDR1 and CDR2: LGHNT, FRNRAP. The CDR3 runs to 16 residues. CDR3 sequence reads: CASGLTWGQVQETQYF. The CDR3 coding sequence is TGTGCTAGTGGTTTGACCTGGGGCCAAGTTCAAGAGACCCAGTACTTC.

V gene TRBV4-3 combines with J gene TRBJ1-5; D call uncertain. The CDR3 consists of 15 residues. Germline V gene lookup returns CDR1 LGHNA and CDR2 YSLEER. Trimming took 0 bases from V and 6 from J, leaving 12 bases between them. The CDR3 region is CASSQEASGGQPQHF. Here the CDR3 DNA reads TGCGCCAGCAGCCAAGAAGCTTCGGGAGGTCAGCCCCAGCATTTT.

The chain carries TRBV10-3 and TRBJ2-2; 8 nucleotides line up with TRBD2. The J segment lost 1 base and the V segment lost 8 bases, leaving 3 bases of the junction unmatched. Germline V gives CDR1 ENHRY, CDR2 SYGVKD. CDR3 length: 14 residues. CDR3 sequence: CAIARGGNTGELFF. CDR3 sequence (DNA): TGTGCCATCGCCCGGGGGGGGAACACCGGGGAGCTGTTTTTT.

V usage is TRBV5-5 and J usage is TRBJ1-6, with D perhaps TRBD1 (5 bases). This CDR3 has 15 residues. CDR1 is SGHKS, CDR2 YYEKEE, per germline (reference sequence). With 2 bases removed from V and 6 bases from J, the gap between germline ends came to 12 bases. The CDR3 region is CASSLQEGINSPLHF. The DNA of the CDR3 is TGTGCCAGCAGCTTACAGGAGGGGATTAATTCACCCCTCCACTTT.

The V and J genes are TRBV2 and TRBJ2-1; TRBD2 aligns across 8 bases. CDR3 size: 14 residues. Germline trimming cut 5 bases from V and 2 bases from J; bases unmatched to any gene: 2. Germline assignment: CDR1 SNHLY and CDR2 FYNNEI. CDR3 amino acids: CASSPGLAYNEQFF. The CDR3 bases are TGTGCCAGCAGTCCGGGACTAGCCTACAATGAGCAGTTCTTC.

V usage is TRBV19 and J usage is TRBJ2-5; possibly TRBD2 for D (6 bases). The CDR3 runs 16 residues. The V end was cut by 4 bases, the J end by 4 bases, with 19 bases between. Germline CDR1 reads LNHDA; CDR2 reads SQIVND (reference sequence). The CDR3 DNA follows: TGTGCCAGTAGTACACTCACCGGGACTGCCCCAGAGACCCAGTACTTC. It specifies CASSTLTGTAPETQYF.

This chain links TRBV13 with TRBJ2-7, with 7 nucleotides matching TRBD1. The germline V gene encodes CDR1 PRHDT and CDR2 FYEKMQ (reference sequence). This CDR3 comprises 16 residues. The ends lost 4 bases at V and 3 bases at J; junction bases unmatched: 12. The CDR3 sequence: CASSSTPGRGIYEQYF. In DNA, the CDR3 is TGTGCCAGCAGCTCAACCCCGGGCAGGGGGATCTACGAGCAGTACTTC.

This sequence joins TRBV11-2 and TRBJ2-2, with D perhaps TRBD1 (6 bases). With 2 bases removed from V and 9 bases from J, the gap between germline ends came to 16 bases. The CDR3 contains 15 residues. Germline V gene data show CDR1 as SGHAT and CDR2 as FQNNGV. CDR3 loop: CASSLTRGRVRELFF. The CDR3 DNA reads TGTGCCAGCAGCTTAACCAGGGGACGGGTCCGGGAGCTGTTTTTT.

This chain joins TRBV19 and TRBJ2-3, with D possibly matching TRBD1 (6 bases). This CDR3 has 16 residues. Germline CDR1 is LNHDA and CDR2 is SQIVND (reference sequence). With 5 bases removed from V and 1 base from J, the gap between germline ends came to 16 bases. DNA for the CDR3: TGTGCCAGTAGTCTGCGTCGACCAGGGGGCACAGATACGCAGTATTTT. This codes for CASSLRRPGGTDTQYF.

This chain uses TRBV2 with TRBJ1-1; maybe TRBD1 (6 bases). Germline V CDR1 and CDR2: SNHLY, FYNNEI. Trimming left V 6 bases short and J 3 bases short, with 17 bases between. This CDR3 comprises 15 residues. The CDR3 DNA is TGTGCCAGCAGATTTAACAGGGTCGGGGACACTGAAGCTTTCTTT. This encodes CASRFNRVGDTEAFF.

This chain joins TRBV6-5 and TRBJ2-1; 9 bases line up with TRBD1. The J segment lost 7 bases and the V segment lost 6 bases, leaving 7 bases of the junction unmatched. There are 14 residues in the CDR3. Germline V CDR1 and CDR2: MNHEY, SVGAGI. CDR3 DNA sequence: TGTGCCAGCAGCCTGGGACAGGGAAGGAATGAGCAGTTCTTC. Translated: CASSLGQGRNEQFF.

The chain carries TRBV27 and TRBJ1-4; possible D gene TRBD1, 6 bases. The CDR3 runs 15 residues. Per germline, CDR1 MNHEY and CDR2 SMNVEV (reference sequence). V was cut by 2 bases and J by 4 bases, with 11 bases left in between. CDR3 DNA sequence: TGTGCCAGCAGTTTACGGGAACAGGGTAATGAAAAACTGTTTTTT. Translated: CASSLREQGNEKLFF.

This chain links TRBV9 with TRBJ2-5; no clear D gene. Trimming took off 4 bases at V and 2 bases at J, with 9 bases between the two ends. The CDR3 sequence is 13 residues long. The V gene's germline CDR1 is SGDLS and CDR2 YYNGEE. CDR3 region: CASSTLQQETQYF. CDR3 DNA: TGTGCCAGCAGCACCCTCCAGCAAGAGACCCAGTACTTC.

V and J are TRBV2 and TRBJ1-5; tentatively, D is TRBD1 (6 bases). Germline V gene data show CDR1 as SNHLY and CDR2 as FYNNEI. This CDR3 spans 13 amino acids. CDR3 nucleotide sequence: TGTGGGTGGGCAGGGGCGCTGGGGCAGCCCCAGCATTTT. Encoded protein: CGWAGALGQPQHF.

The chain combines TRBV27 with TRBJ1-1; D gene unclear. The germline CDR1 and CDR2 sequences are MNHEY and SMNVEV (reference sequence). This CDR3 region has 10 residues. V lost 8 bases to trimming and J lost 11 bases, with 12 bases between them. The CDR3 DNA sequence: TGTGCCAGCGTGGGCCTTGGGGCTTTCTTT. This translates into CASVGLGAFF.

This chain joins TRBV5-1 and TRBJ2-1; D possibly corresponds to TRBD2 (5 bases). Trimming pared 4 bases from V and 0 bases from J, leaving 8 bases between. The CDR3 spans 14 residues. The V gene's germline CDR1 is SGHRS and CDR2 YFSETQ. The CDR3 sequence is CASSREFSYNEQFF. For the CDR3, the DNA is TGCGCCAGCAGCAGGGAGTTCTCCTACAATGAGCAGTTCTTC.